Shown below are 2 T cell receptor beta chains from a single sample sequenced in a study of identical twins. Via MiXCR, TCRdb re-called the 5' RACE reads, giving one row per CDR3 protein. The sample yields about 430,000 distinct CDR3 sequences, approximately 17% seen once. The sequenced material came from naive T cells sorted from blood. The receptors were gathered from a man aged 50 or older in good health.

This clonotype has just a few counts. The genes are TRBV29-1 and TRBJ2-1; 10 nucleotides line up with TRBD2. The germline V gene has CDR1 SQVTM and CDR2 ANQGSEA. The CDR3 is 15 residues long. Trimming removed 7 bases from V and 5 bases from J; junction bases left unmatched: 11. The CDR3 spells CSAAAGTSANNEQFF. The CDR3 nucleotides are TGCAGCGCCGCGGCGGGGACTAGCGCGAACAATGAGCAGTTCTTC.

The gene calls are TRBV25-1 and TRBJ1-4, with TRBD1 matching over 8 bases. The germline V gene encodes CDR1 MGHDK and CDR2 SYGVNS. The CDR3 length is 14 residues. V dropped 5 bases and J dropped 10; count of bases not matched to a gene: 9. The CDR3 spells CASSIGQGAGKLFF. CDR3 coding DNA: TGTGCCAGCAGTATTGGGCAGGGGGCCGGAAAACTGTTTTTT.